The 5 T cell receptor beta chains reported below all come from one sample, sequenced in a study of T cells in localized non-small cell lung cancer. Data came from immunoSEQ multiplex PCR; TCRdb stores just in-frame clones and leaves some out. The sample has tens of thousands of clones, roughly four fifths seen once. The starting material was peripheral blood, obtained before any cancer treatment. These receptors all come from a female donor older than 55 with stage II squamous cell lung carcinoma.

This chain uses TRBV19 with TRBJ1-3; TRBD1 agrees at 11 bases. J lost 4 bases, V lost 7 bases, and 9 bases had no gene match. In germline, CDR1 is LNHDA, CDR2 SQIVND (reference sequence). The CDR3 length is 16 residues. For the CDR3, the DNA is TGTGCCAGTAACCAACCGGGACAGGGGGGAGGAAACACCATATATTTT. It yields the protein CASNQPGQGGGNTIYF.

This clone was found a few times. J is TRBJ1-4 and V is TRBV4-1, with TRBD1 as a possible D gene (6 bases). The CDR3 covers 17 residues. From germline, CDR1 is MGHRA and CDR2 YSYEKL. The germline V and J ends were trimmed by 0 bases and 5 bases, with 16 bases remaining between them. The CDR3 DNA follows: TGCGCCAGCAGCCAAGAAACCTACGGACAGAAAAATGAAAAACTGTTTTTT. It is translated as CASSQETYGQKNEKLFF.

V is TRBV6-1 and J is TRBJ1-2; tentative D call: TRBD1 (5 bases). CDR1 and CDR2 from the germline V gene are MNHNS and SASEGT. The CDR3 is 14 amino acids. V lost 4 bases and J 5 bases, leaving 14 bases between the germline ends. The CDR3: CASSGQSQGYGYTF. Here the CDR3 DNA reads TGTGCCAGCAGTGGACAATCTCAGGGTTATGGCTACACCTTC.

The rearrangement uses TRBV2 and TRBJ1-3, with unresolved D. Trimming removed 6 bases at V and 2 bases at J, with 11 bases between. Germline CDR1 and CDR2: SNHLY and FYNNEI. The CDR3 runs 14 residues. Here the CDR3 reads CASSPRTTGNTIYF. The CDR3 bases are TGTGCCAGCAGCCCCCGGACTACTGGAAACACCATATATTTT.

The CDR3 loop is CASSYSGRVGAFF. The CDR3, as DNA: TGTGCCAGCAGCTATTCGGGGAGGGTGGGTGCTTTCTTT. The chain recombines TRBV11-2 with TRBJ1-1; D uncertain. CDR3 length equals 13 residues. Per germline, CDR1 SGHAT and CDR2 FQNNGV. The germline V and J ends were trimmed by 4 bases and 11 bases, with 17 bases remaining between them.